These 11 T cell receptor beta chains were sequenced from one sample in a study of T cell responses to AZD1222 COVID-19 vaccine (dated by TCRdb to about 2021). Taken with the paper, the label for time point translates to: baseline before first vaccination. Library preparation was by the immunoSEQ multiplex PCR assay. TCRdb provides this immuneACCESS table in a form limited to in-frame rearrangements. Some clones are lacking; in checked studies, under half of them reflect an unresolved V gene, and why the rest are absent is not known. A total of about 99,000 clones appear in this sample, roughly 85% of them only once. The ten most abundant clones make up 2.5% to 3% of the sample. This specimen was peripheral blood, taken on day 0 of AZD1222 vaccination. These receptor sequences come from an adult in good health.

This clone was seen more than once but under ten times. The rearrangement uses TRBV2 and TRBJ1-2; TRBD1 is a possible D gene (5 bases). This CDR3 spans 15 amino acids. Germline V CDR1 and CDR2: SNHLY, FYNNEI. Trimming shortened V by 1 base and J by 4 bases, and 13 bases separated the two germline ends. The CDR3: CASSEEGRVGYGYTF. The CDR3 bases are TGTGCCAGCAGTGAAGAGGGCAGGGTTGGCTATGGCTACACCTTC.

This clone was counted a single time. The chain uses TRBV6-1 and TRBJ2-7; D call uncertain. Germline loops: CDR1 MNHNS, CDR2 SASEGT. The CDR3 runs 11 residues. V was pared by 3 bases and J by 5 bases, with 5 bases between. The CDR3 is CASSDRDEQYV. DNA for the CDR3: TGTGCCAGCAGTGATAGGGACGAGCAGTACGTC.

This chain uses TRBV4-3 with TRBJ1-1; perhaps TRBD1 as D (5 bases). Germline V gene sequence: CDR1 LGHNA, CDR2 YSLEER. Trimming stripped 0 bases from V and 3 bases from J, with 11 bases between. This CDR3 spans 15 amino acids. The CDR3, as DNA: TGCGCCAGCAGCCAAGATGGGGGGATCGACACTGAAGCTTTCTTT. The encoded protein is CASSQDGGIDTEAFF.

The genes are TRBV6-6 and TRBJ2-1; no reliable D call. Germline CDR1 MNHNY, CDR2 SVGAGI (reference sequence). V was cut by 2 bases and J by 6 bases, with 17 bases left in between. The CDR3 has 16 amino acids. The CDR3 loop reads CASSYDLVGIVNEQFF. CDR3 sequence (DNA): TGTGCCAGCAGTTACGATCTCGTGGGGATAGTCAATGAGCAGTTCTTC.

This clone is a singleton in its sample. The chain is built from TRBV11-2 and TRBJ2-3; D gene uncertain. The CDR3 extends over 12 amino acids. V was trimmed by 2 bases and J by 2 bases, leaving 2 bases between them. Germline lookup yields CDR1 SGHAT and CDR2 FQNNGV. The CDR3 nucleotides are TGTGCCAGCAGCTTAAACACAGATACGCAGTATTTT. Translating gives CASSLNTDTQYF.

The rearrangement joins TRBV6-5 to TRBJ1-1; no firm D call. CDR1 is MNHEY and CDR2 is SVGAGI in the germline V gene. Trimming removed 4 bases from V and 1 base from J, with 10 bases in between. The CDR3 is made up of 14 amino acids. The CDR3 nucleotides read TGTGCCAGCAGTTGGCTAACGAGGAACACTGAAGCTTTCTTT. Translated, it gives CASSWLTRNTEAFF.

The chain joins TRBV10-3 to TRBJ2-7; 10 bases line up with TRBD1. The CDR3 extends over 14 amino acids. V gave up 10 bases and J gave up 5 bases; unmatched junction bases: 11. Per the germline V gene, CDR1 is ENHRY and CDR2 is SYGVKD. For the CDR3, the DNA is TGTGCCACGGGGCCGGGACAGGGGATTGACGAGCAGTACTTC. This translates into CATGPGQGIDEQYF.

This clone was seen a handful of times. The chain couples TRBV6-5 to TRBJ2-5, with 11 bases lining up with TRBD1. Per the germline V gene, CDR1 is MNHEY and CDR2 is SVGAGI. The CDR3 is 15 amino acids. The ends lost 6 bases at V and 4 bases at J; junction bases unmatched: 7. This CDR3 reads CASRTGQGVPETQYF. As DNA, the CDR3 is TGTGCCAGCAGGACGGGACAGGGGGTCCCAGAGACCCAGTACTTC.

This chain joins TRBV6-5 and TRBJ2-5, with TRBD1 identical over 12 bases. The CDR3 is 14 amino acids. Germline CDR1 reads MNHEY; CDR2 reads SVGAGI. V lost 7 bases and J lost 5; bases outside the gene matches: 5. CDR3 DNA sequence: TGTGCCAGCACAACGGGACAGGGGGCTGAGACCCAGTACTTC. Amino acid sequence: CASTTGQGAETQYF.

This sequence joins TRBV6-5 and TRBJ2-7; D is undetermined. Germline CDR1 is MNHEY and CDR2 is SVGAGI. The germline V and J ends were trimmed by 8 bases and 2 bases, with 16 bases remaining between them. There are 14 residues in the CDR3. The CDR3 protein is CASLSFGVAYEQYF. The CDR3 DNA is TGTGCCAGCCTTTCATTTGGGGTGGCCTACGAGCAGTACTTC.

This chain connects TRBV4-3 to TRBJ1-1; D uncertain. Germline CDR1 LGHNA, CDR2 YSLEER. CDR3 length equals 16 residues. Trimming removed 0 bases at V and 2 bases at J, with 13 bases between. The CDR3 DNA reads TGCGCCAGCAGCCAAGATCCCATCGGAACAAACACTGAAGCTTTCTTT. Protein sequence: CASSQDPIGTNTEAFF.